Presented here are 31 T cell receptor beta chains from one specimen sequenced in a study of OX40 agonist ivuxolimab in advanced cancers. Sequenced by immunoSEQ multiplex PCR; TCRdb stores in-frame clones only, minus some. The sample includes approximately 87,000 clones, over 75% of them seen just once. The specimen comprised CD4+ or CD8+ T cells sorted from blood, sampled in a trial of the OX40 agonist ivuxolimab. The origin of the receptors is an adult with an advanced solid tumor such as melanoma, head and neck, liver or kidney cancer.

This clone was recorded once. The chain joins TRBV5-1 to TRBJ1-1, with D unresolved. There are 15 residues in the CDR3. CDR1 is SGHRS and CDR2 is YFSETQ in the germline V gene. The ends were cut back, 4 bases at V and 1 base at J, with 14 bases in the middle. CDR3 sequence reads: CASSVRGISNTEAFF. CDR3 DNA sequence: TGCGCCAGCAGCGTCCGGGGAATTTCGAACACTGAAGCTTTCTTT.

The chain links TRBV19 to TRBJ1-1; D possibly corresponds to TRBD1 (6 bases). In germline, CDR1 is LNHDA, CDR2 SQIVND (reference sequence). This CDR3 region has 13 residues. V lost 5 bases and J 5 bases, leaving 12 bases between the germline ends. CDR3 sequence reads: CASSSQTGTEAFF. The CDR3 bases are TGTGCCAGTAGTTCCCAGACAGGAACTGAAGCTTTCTTT. Filled out from reference TRBV19 and TRBJ1-1, the complete variable domain reads DGGITQSPKYLFRKEGQNVTLSCEQNLNHDAMYWYRQDPGQGLRLIYYSQIVNDFQKGDIAEGYSVSREKKESFPLTVTSAQKNPTAFYLCASSSQTGTEAFFGQGTRLTVV.

This clone was seen a handful of times. This chain connects TRBV28 to TRBJ1-2, with D possibly TRBD1 on 5 matching bases. The germline V gene has CDR1 MDHEN and CDR2 SYDVKM. V dropped 6 bases and J dropped 4 bases, with 18 bases sitting between them. The CDR3 is 15 amino acids. The CDR3 DNA is TGTGCCAGCAGGGGTAGGGGCGGTTTCTCCTATGGCTACACCTTC. It encodes CASRGRGGFSYGYTF.

CDR3 in amino acids: CATSRDRDPYGYTF. CDR3 coding DNA: TGTGCCACCAGCAGAGATAGGGATCCCTATGGCTACACCTTC. The chain employs TRBV15 and TRBJ1-2, with unresolved D. This CDR3 contains 14 residues. The V and J ends lost 0 bases and 4 bases respectively, with 9 bases between them. Germline V lookup: CDR1 LNHNV, CDR2 YYDKDF (reference sequence).

The chain carries TRBV30 and TRBJ1-2, with 7 bases aligning to TRBD1. The germline V gene has CDR1 GTSNPN and CDR2 SVGIG (reference sequence). The V segment lost 1 base and the J segment 2 bases; nucleotides outside the gene matches: 7. This CDR3 comprises 15 residues. CDR3 in DNA: TGTGCCTGGAGTGCCGCCGGGACAGTGAACTATGGCTACACCTTC. This codes for CAWSAAGTVNYGYTF.

This clone was counted only a few times. The rearrangement uses TRBV9 and TRBJ2-3, with 11 positions matching TRBD2. With V trimmed by 0 bases and J by 6 bases, 6 bases remained unmatched. The CDR3 sequence is 16 residues long. Per the germline V gene, CDR1 is SGDLS and CDR2 is YYNGEE. CDR3 in amino acids: CASSVDLSGRADTQYF. CDR3 in DNA: TGTGCCAGCAGCGTAGATCTTAGCGGGAGGGCCGATACGCAGTATTTT.

CDR3 in amino acids: CASSQGGTGQPQHF. CDR3 nucleotides: TGTGCCAGCAGCCAGGGGGGTACGGGTCAGCCCCAGCATTTT. The V gene is TRBV7-2, the J gene TRBJ1-5; 7 nucleotides match TRBD1. There are 14 residues in the CDR3. Germline V gene lookup returns CDR1 SGHTA and CDR2 FQGNSA. After removal of 5 bases from V and 6 bases from J, the junction contained 7 bases not matched to a gene. Looking up the rest from reference TRBV7-2 and TRBJ1-5 gives the full variable domain: GAGVSQSPSNKVTEKGKDVELRCDPISGHTALYWYRQSLGQGLEFLIYFQGNSAPDKSGLPSDRFSAERTGGSVSTLTIQRTQQEDSAVYLCASSQGGTGQPQHFGDGTRLSIL.

This chain connects TRBV6-1 to TRBJ2-7; no reliable D call. The V end lost 0 bases, the J end lost 2 bases, and 2 bases lay between the germline ends. This CDR3 is built from 12 residues. Germline CDR1 MNHNS, CDR2 SASEGT. The CDR3 nucleotides are TGTGCCAGCAGTGAAGCTCCCTACGAGCAGTACTTC. It encodes CASSEAPYEQYF.

The chain joins TRBV5-1 to TRBJ2-7, with D possibly TRBD1 on 5 matching bases. Trimming stripped 5 bases from V and 2 bases from J, with 17 bases between. Germline CDR1 SGHRS, CDR2 YFSETQ. There are 15 residues in the CDR3. The CDR3 DNA reads as TGCGCCAGCAGTTACGTTCAGGACATGACCTACGAGCAGTACTTC. It is translated as CASSYVQDMTYEQYF.

The chain recombines TRBV2 with TRBJ2-3; D call uncertain. Trimming pared 0 bases from V and 2 bases from J, leaving 12 bases between. The CDR3 spans 16 residues. Germline V lookup: CDR1 SNHLY, CDR2 FYNNEI. Here the CDR3 DNA reads TGTGCCAGCAGTGAAGCGCGGACGGCGATCACAGATACGCAGTATTTT. It specifies CASSEARTAITDTQYF.

The J gene is TRBJ2-2, the V gene TRBV5-1; a weak D match, TRBD2 (6 bases). Trimming shortened V by 5 bases and J by 1 base, and 12 bases separated the two germline ends. Germline CDR1 is SGHRS and CDR2 is YFSETQ. CDR3 length: 15 amino acids. As DNA, the CDR3 is TGCGCCAGCAGTTCTTTTAGCGGGAACACCGGGGAGCTGTTTTTT. Its protein product is CASSSFSGNTGELFF.

This clone was observed a few times. V usage is TRBV5-1 and J usage is TRBJ1-1; D remains ambiguous. Per germline, CDR1 SGHRS and CDR2 YFSETQ. The ends were cut back, 5 bases at V and 1 base at J, with 21 bases in the middle. The CDR3 is made up of 17 amino acids. The CDR3 bases are TGCGCCAGCAGTATTGGATTGGGTGGAATGGCGAACACTGAAGCTTTCTTT. Its protein is CASSIGLGGMANTEAFF.

The J gene is TRBJ2-3, the V gene TRBV10-3; TRBD2 is a possible D gene (7 bases). V was clipped by 1 base and J by 5 bases, with 22 bases between them. The CDR3 runs 18 residues. Germline assignment: CDR1 ENHRY and CDR2 SYGVKD. The CDR3, as DNA: TGTGCCATCAGTGAGTGGGGGGGCGCAGGTGCGGGAGAAGATACGCAGTATTTT. Amino acid sequence: CAISEWGGAGAGEDTQYF.

This clone was observed a single time. This chain joins TRBV6-5 and TRBJ2-1; the match to TRBD2 covers 7 bases. J gave up 7 bases and V 4 bases, and 13 bases lay outside the gene matches. The CDR3 is made up of 16 amino acids. CDR1 MNHEY and CDR2 SVGAGI come from the germline V gene. CDR3 sequence reads: CASSSLALAEGNEQFF. CDR3 DNA sequence: TGTGCCAGCAGTTCCCTCGCCCTAGCGGAGGGGAATGAGCAGTTCTTC.

CDR3 coding DNA: TGTGCCAGCAGTTTATTCCCCTCACGACAGGGAGGCTATGGCTACACCTTC. Amino acid sequence: CASSLFPSRQGGYGYTF. This chain links TRBV27 with TRBJ1-2; 7 nucleotides align to TRBD1. Germline CDR1 reads MNHEY; CDR2 reads SMNVEV (reference sequence). The CDR3 length is 17 residues. V lost 1 base and J lost 4; bases outside the gene matches: 12.

The DNA for the CDR3 is TGCGCCAGCAGCTTGATGAGTAACTATGGCTACACCTTC. It yields the protein CASSLMSNYGYTF. This chain links TRBV5-1 with TRBJ1-2; D not certain. Germline V gene lookup returns CDR1 SGHRS and CDR2 YFSETQ. The V end lost 1 base, the J end lost 1 base, and 5 bases lay between the germline ends. CDR3 length: 13 residues.

This chain uses TRBV6-1 with TRBJ2-1; 10 nucleotides align to TRBD1. Germline-derived CDR1 and CDR2 are MNHNS and SASEGT. Losses at the gene ends were 4 bases for V and 7 bases for J; bases not matched to a gene: 7. This CDR3 spans 15 amino acids. This CDR3 is CASSGQGALGNEQFF. The DNA of the CDR3 is TGTGCCAGCAGTGGACAGGGGGCACTGGGGAATGAGCAGTTCTTC.

The rearrangement links TRBV19 to TRBJ1-2, with no clear D. Trimming took 6 bases from V and 10 from J, leaving 24 bases between them. CDR1 and CDR2 (germline): LNHDA, SQIVND (reference sequence). The CDR3 covers 15 residues. The CDR3 loop is CASRLRGGITMDYTF. The DNA for the CDR3 is TGTGCCAGTAGACTAAGAGGTGGCATTACTATGGACTACACCTTC.

V and J are TRBV11-2 and TRBJ1-1, with a possible D match to TRBD1 (6 bases). Germline V CDR1 and CDR2: SGHAT, FQNNGV. The ends were cut back, 5 bases at V and 7 bases at J, with 17 bases in the middle. The CDR3 totals 14 residues. CDR3 sequence reads: CASSITQGWFEAFF. The CDR3 coding sequence is TGTGCCAGCAGCATAACACAGGGATGGTTTGAAGCTTTCTTT.

The rearrangement links TRBV19 to TRBJ2-1; 7 positions agree with TRBD2. The CDR3 is 15 amino acids. V lost 5 bases and J lost 2; bases outside the gene matches: 6. Germline CDR1 reads LNHDA; CDR2 reads SQIVND (reference sequence). The CDR3 DNA reads TGTGCCAGTAGTGGACTAGTCTTAGCCTACAATGAGCAGTTCTTC. Amino acids: CASSGLVLAYNEQFF. The full variable domain, its missing parts supplied by reference TRBV19 and TRBJ2-1, is DGGITQSPKYLFRKEGQNVTLSCEQNLNHDAMYWYRQDPGQGLRLIYYSQIVNDFQKGDIAEGYSVSREKKESFPLTVTSAQKNPTAFYLCASSGLVLAYNEQFFGPGTRLTVL.

The rearrangement links TRBV11-3 to TRBJ1-1; 8 bases are a match to TRBD1. This CDR3 spans 16 amino acids. The ends lost 5 bases at V and 1 base at J; junction bases unmatched: 9. Germline-derived CDR1 and CDR2 are SGHNT and YENEEA. DNA for the CDR3: TGTGCCAGCAGCCATGGACAGGGAAATTCGAACACTGAAGCTTTCTTT. Protein sequence: CASSHGQGNSNTEAFF.

The chain links TRBV2 to TRBJ2-5, with D perhaps matching TRBD1 (5 bases). Germline CDR1 SNHLY, CDR2 FYNNEI. V was trimmed by 7 bases and J by 0 bases, leaving 6 bases between them. This CDR3 spans 12 amino acids. This chain's CDR3 is CASKGDQETQYF. The CDR3, as DNA: TGTGCCAGCAAAGGGGACCAAGAGACCCAGTACTTC.

V usage is TRBV20-1 and J usage is TRBJ1-1; D ambiguous. CDR3 length equals 11 residues. The germline CDR1 and CDR2 sequences are DFQATT and SNEGSKA (reference sequence). Between the trimmed V and J ends, which lost 2 bases and 8 bases, there was a span of 9 bases. The CDR3 is CSARSGVEAFF. CDR3 coding DNA: TGCAGTGCTAGAAGCGGGGTGGAAGCTTTCTTT.

In DNA form, the CDR3 reads TGTGCCAGCAGTCGGACAGGGGAGGAGACCCAGTACTTC. Its protein is CASSRTGEETQYF. This chain uses TRBV2 with TRBJ2-5; 9 nucleotides line up with TRBD1. Germline values: CDR1 SNHLY, CDR2 FYNNEI. CDR3 length equals 13 residues. V lost 5 bases and J lost 5; bases outside the gene matches: 3.

The CDR3: CASSLWQADEQFF. CDR3 sequence (DNA): TGTGCCAGCAGCTTGTGGCAGGCGGATGAGCAGTTCTTC. This rearrangement joins TRBV5-4 to TRBJ2-1; D is undetermined. V lost 1 base and J 8 bases, leaving 10 bases between the germline ends. The germline V gene has CDR1 SGHNT and CDR2 YYREEE (reference sequence). CDR3 size: 13 residues.

The chain employs TRBV6-1 and TRBJ1-1, with D hard to call. Looked up from germline, CDR1 is MNHNS and CDR2 is SASEGT. Between the trimmed V and J ends, which lost 2 bases and 1 base, there was a span of 14 bases. The CDR3 has 16 residues. CDR3 coding DNA: TGTGCCAGCAGTGAAATGCGTTGGGCGGGGAACACTGAAGCTTTCTTT. As protein: CASSEMRWAGNTEAFF.

This chain connects TRBV27 to TRBJ1-2, with a weak D call TRBD1 (6 bases). V was trimmed by 6 bases and J by 4 bases, leaving 24 bases between them. The CDR3 runs to 17 residues. CDR1 and CDR2 (germline): MNHEY, SMNVEV (reference sequence). The DNA for the CDR3 is TGTGCCAGCAGAGGAGATAGACTAACAGGGACCTTCTATGGCTACACCTTC. This encodes CASRGDRLTGTFYGYTF.

This chain links TRBV7-8 with TRBJ1-1; 10 bases match TRBD1. The V gene's germline CDR1 is SGHVS and CDR2 FQNEAQ. Germline trimming cut 7 bases from V and 11 bases from J; bases unmatched to any gene: 13. This CDR3 comprises 14 residues. In DNA form, the CDR3 reads TGTGCCAGCACCACGGGGACAGGGGCCTTTAGGGCTTTCTTT. Amino acid sequence: CASTTGTGAFRAFF.

This clone occurred once. V and J are TRBV19 and TRBJ2-1; a weak D match, TRBD2 (5 bases). Germline loops: CDR1 LNHDA, CDR2 SQIVND (reference sequence). The CDR3 has 14 amino acids. Deletions cut 5 bases from V and 4 bases from J, with 12 bases between. CDR3 DNA: TGTGCCAGTAGTTCAGCGGCCGGATACAATGAGCAGTTCTTC. Residues: CASSSAAGYNEQFF.

The genes are TRBV6-5 and TRBJ1-1; D is uncertain. This CDR3 has 14 residues. Per germline, CDR1 MNHEY and CDR2 SVGAGI. V lost 5 bases and J 1 base, leaving 11 bases between the germline ends. The CDR3 nucleotides are TGTGCCAGCAGTGACCCCCCAGCGAACACTGAAGCTTTCTTT. Its translation is CASSDPPANTEAFF.

In its sample, this clone was seen a few times. V gene TRBV28 combines with J gene TRBJ2-5; D call uncertain. The germline V gene encodes CDR1 MDHEN and CDR2 SYDVKM. The germline V and J ends were trimmed by 2 bases and 5 bases, with 6 bases remaining between them. This CDR3 spans 12 amino acids. In DNA form, the CDR3 reads TGTGCCAGCAGTTTAATAGGGGAGACCCAGTACTTC. This codes for CASSLIGETQYF. Complete variable domain (other parts from reference TRBV28 and TRBJ2-5): DVKVTQSSRYLVKRTGEKVFLECVQDMDHENMFWYRQDPGLGLRLIYFSYDVKMKEKGDIPEGYSVSREKKERFSLILESASTNQTSMYLCASSLIGETQYFGPGTRLLVL.